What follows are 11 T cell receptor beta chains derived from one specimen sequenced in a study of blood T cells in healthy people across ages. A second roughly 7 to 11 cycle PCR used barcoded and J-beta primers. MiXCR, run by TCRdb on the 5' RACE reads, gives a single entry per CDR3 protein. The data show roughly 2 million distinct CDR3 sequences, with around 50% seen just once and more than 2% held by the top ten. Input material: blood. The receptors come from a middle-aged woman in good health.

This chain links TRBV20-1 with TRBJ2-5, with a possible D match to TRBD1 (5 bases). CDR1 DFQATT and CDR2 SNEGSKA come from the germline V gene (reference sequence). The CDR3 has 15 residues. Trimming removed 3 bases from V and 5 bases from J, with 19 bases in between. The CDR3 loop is CSARDWTRQQETQYF. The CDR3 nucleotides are TGCAGTGCTAGGGATTGGACACGTCAACAGGAGACCCAGTACTTC.

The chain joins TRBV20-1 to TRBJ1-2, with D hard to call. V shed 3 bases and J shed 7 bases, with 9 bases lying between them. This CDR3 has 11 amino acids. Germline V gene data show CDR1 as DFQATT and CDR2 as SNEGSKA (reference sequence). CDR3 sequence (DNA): TGCAGTGCTAGGAGGGAGGGTGGCTACACCTTC. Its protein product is CSARREGGYTF.

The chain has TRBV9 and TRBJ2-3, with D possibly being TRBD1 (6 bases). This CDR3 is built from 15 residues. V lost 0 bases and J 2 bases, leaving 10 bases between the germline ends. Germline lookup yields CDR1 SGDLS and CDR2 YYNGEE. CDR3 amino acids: CASSVVGGNTDTQYF. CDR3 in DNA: TGTGCCAGCAGCGTAGTAGGGGGTAACACAGATACGCAGTATTTT.

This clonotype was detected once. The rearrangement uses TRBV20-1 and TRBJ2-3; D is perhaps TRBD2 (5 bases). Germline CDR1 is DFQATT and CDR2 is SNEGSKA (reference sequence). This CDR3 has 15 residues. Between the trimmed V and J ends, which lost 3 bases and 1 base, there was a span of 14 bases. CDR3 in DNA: TGCAGTGCTAGGGACTCACGTCGGGGCACAGATACGCAGTATTTT. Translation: CSARDSRRGTDTQYF.

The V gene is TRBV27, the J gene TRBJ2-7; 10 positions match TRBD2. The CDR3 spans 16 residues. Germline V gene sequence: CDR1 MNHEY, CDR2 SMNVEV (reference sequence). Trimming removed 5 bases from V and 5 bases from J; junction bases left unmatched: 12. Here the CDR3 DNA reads TGTGCCAGCAGTCCTACTAGCGGGGTCTCCCGGGACGAGCAGTACTTC. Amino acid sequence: CASSPTSGVSRDEQYF.

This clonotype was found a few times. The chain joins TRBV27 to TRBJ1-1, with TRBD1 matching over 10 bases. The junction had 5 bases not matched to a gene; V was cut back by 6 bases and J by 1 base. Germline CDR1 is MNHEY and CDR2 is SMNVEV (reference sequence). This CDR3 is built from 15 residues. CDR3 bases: TGTGCCAGCAGGCGACAGGGGGCGAGGAACACTGAAGCTTTCTTT. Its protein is CASRRQGARNTEAFF.

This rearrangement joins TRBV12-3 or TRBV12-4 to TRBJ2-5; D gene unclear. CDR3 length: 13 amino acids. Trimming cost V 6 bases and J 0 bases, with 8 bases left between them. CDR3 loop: CASRGYYQETQYF. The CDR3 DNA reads TGTGCCAGCAGAGGTTATTACCAAGAGACCCAGTACTTC.

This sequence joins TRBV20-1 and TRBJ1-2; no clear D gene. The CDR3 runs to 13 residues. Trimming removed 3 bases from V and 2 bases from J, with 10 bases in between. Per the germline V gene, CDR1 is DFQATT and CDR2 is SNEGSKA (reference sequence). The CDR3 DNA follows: TGCAGTGCTAGTAATGAGGTGAACTATGGCTACACCTTC. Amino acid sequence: CSASNEVNYGYTF.

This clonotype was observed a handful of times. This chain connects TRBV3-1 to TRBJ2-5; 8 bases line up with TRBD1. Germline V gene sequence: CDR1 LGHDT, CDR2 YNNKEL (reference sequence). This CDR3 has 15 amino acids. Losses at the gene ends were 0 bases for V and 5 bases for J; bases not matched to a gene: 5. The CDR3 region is CASSQDRGLWETQYF. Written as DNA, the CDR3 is TGTGCCAGCAGCCAAGACAGGGGGCTATGGGAGACCCAGTACTTC.

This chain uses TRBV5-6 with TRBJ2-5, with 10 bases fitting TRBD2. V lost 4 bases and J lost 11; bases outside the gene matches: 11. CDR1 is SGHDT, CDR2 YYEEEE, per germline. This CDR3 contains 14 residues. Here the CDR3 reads CASSEGLATNEQYF. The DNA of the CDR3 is TGTGCCAGCAGCGAGGGACTAGCGACCAATGAGCAGTACTTC.

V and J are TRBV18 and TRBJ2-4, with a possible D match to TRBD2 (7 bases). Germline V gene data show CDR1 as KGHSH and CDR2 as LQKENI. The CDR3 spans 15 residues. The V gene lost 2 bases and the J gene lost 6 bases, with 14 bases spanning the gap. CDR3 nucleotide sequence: TGTGCCAGCTCACCATGGACTAGAGGGGGAAACATTCAGTACTTC. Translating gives CASSPWTRGGNIQYF.